This T cell receptor beta chain was sequenced for a study of blood T cells in healthy people across ages. The J segment lost 6 bases and the V segment lost 6 bases, leaving 1 base of the junction unmatched. The CDR3 is 10 residues long. CDR1 and CDR2 from the germline V gene are SQVTM and ANQGSEA. Using a J-beta primer mix together with a sample-barcoded 5' primer, a second PCR was run for roughly 6 to 11 cycles. TCRdb fed the 5' RACE reads into MiXCR, producing one record per CDR3 protein. The sample has around 1,900,000 distinct CDR3 sequences, roughly 43% seen once. This clonotype has a count of ten or more.

Sequencing input: blood. V gene TRBV29-1 combines with J gene TRBJ1-2; 7 bases are shared with TRBD1. This clonotype was sampled from a human donor in good health. CDR3 loop: CSVTGHGYTF. Written as DNA, the CDR3 is TGCAGCGTGACAGGGCATGGCTACACCTTC. Looking up the rest from reference TRBV29-1 and TRBJ1-2 gives the full variable domain: SAVISQKPSRDICQRGTSLTIQCQVDSQVTMMFWYRQQPGQSLTLIATANQGSEATYESGFVIDKFPISRPNLTFSTLTVSNMSPEDSSIYLCSVTGHGYTFGSGTRLTVV.